Below are 29 T cell receptor beta chains sequenced from a single sample in a study of T cell changes during pregnancy in multiple sclerosis. TCRdb's table, derived via immunoSEQ multiplex PCR, lists solely in-frame clones and lacks some. Found here are about 130,000 clones, approximately 96% of them singletons; the top ten hold 0.44%. The specimen comprised peripheral blood, sampled after pregnancy. Receptors were obtained from a female donor with multiple sclerosis, enrolled in a pregnancy study.

CDR3 DNA sequence: TGTGCCAGCAGCTTCCGGGGTGGGGCTGAAGCTTTCTTT. Its protein product is CASSFRGGAEAFF. This rearrangement joins TRBV7-8 to TRBJ1-1; D unclear. In germline, CDR1 is SGHVS, CDR2 FQNEAQ. This CDR3 has 13 amino acids. V lost 3 bases to trimming and J lost 6 bases, with 11 bases between them. The variable domain in full, completed from reference TRBV7-8 and TRBJ1-1, reads GAGVSQSPRYKVAKRGQDVALRCDPISGHVSLFWYQQALGQGPEFLTYFQNEAQLDKSGLPSDRFFAERPEGSVSTLKIQRTQQEDSAVYLCASSFRGGAEAFFGQGTRLTVV.

The chain carries TRBV29-1 and TRBJ2-2; TRBD2 matches at 9 bases. The CDR3 has 16 residues. CDR1 is SQVTM, CDR2 ANQGSEA, per germline. V trimming: 3 bases; J trimming: 1 base; junction bases outside the gene matches: 6. CDR3: CSVEGGSGRNTGELFF. CDR3 nucleotide sequence: TGCAGCGTTGAGGGAGGTAGCGGGAGGAACACCGGGGAGCTGTTTTTT.

This chain connects TRBV28 to TRBJ2-1; D gene unclear. Germline lookup yields CDR1 MDHEN and CDR2 SYDVKM. The CDR3 has 13 residues. Trimming cost V 9 bases and J 10 bases, with 19 bases left between them. The CDR3 here is CARALAALLEQFF. The CDR3 DNA is TGTGCCAGAGCGCTGGCGGCCTTACTGGAGCAGTTCTTC.

The gene calls are TRBV6-6 and TRBJ2-3; 7 nucleotides match TRBD2. This CDR3 has 15 amino acids. Losses at the gene ends were 6 bases for V and 4 bases for J; bases not matched to a gene: 10. CDR1 is MNHNY, CDR2 SVGAGI, per germline (reference sequence). The CDR3 protein is CASRLAGGESDTQYF. The DNA for the CDR3 is TGTGCCAGCAGATTAGCTGGGGGGGAATCAGATACGCAGTATTTT.

The chain employs TRBV6-5 and TRBJ1-2, with TRBD1 matching 8 bases. This CDR3 has 14 residues. CDR1 and CDR2 from the germline V gene are MNHEY and SVGAGI. The junction had 10 bases not matched to a gene; V was cut back by 6 bases and J by 7 bases. The CDR3 nucleotides read TGTGCCAGCAGCCCCGGACAGGGACGAGGTGGCTACACCTTC. Residues: CASSPGQGRGGYTF.

J is TRBJ2-7 and V is TRBV28; 11 bases match TRBD2. Germline CDR1 is MDHEN and CDR2 is SYDVKM. The CDR3 has 16 amino acids. The V gene end was trimmed by 5 bases and the J gene end by 0 bases; junction bases not matched to a gene: 6. CDR3 sequence: CASSPGTSGFSYEQYF. In DNA, the CDR3 is TGTGCCAGCAGTCCGGGGACTAGCGGTTTCTCCTACGAGCAGTACTTC.

The chain combines TRBV29-1 with TRBJ2-1, with 7 bases lining up with TRBD2. The trim removed 0 bases at V and 4 bases at J, leaving 6 bases unmatched. CDR1 SQVTM and CDR2 ANQGSEA come from the germline V gene. The CDR3 contains 15 residues. DNA for the CDR3: TGCAGCGTTGAAGAGGGGAGGGCATTATACAATGAGCAGTTCTTC. It encodes CSVEEGRALYNEQFF.

This chain connects TRBV28 to TRBJ2-5; TRBD2 is a possible D gene (5 bases). V was pared by 3 bases and J by 1 base, with 9 bases between. The CDR3 is made up of 14 amino acids. Germline CDR1 MDHEN, CDR2 SYDVKM. Here the CDR3 DNA reads TGTGCCAGCAGTTTCGGAGGCGTCCAAGAGACCCAGTACTTC. It yields the protein CASSFGGVQETQYF.

The CDR3 sequence: CASSMGTVQETQYF. The CDR3, as DNA: TGTGCCAGTAGTATGGGGACAGTCCAAGAGACCCAGTACTTC. The V call is TRBV19, the J call TRBJ2-5; 7 nucleotides line up with TRBD1. V trimming: 3 bases; J trimming: 1 base; junction bases outside the gene matches: 2. The CDR3 covers 14 residues. The germline V gene encodes CDR1 LNHDA and CDR2 SQIVND (reference sequence).

V and J are TRBV7-8 and TRBJ2-5, with TRBD1 identical over 11 bases. There are 16 residues in the CDR3. J lost 3 bases, V lost 5 bases, and 8 bases had no gene match. Looked up from germline, CDR1 is SGHVS and CDR2 is FQNEAQ. The CDR3 region is CASSLKTGQGEETQYF. The CDR3 nucleotides are TGTGCCAGCAGCCTCAAAACGGGACAGGGGGAAGAGACCCAGTACTTC. The whole variable domain, filled in from reference TRBV7-8 and TRBJ2-5, reads GAGVSQSPRYKVAKRGQDVALRCDPISGHVSLFWYQQALGQGPEFLTYFQNEAQLDKSGLPSDRFFAERPEGSVSTLKIQRTQQEDSAVYLCASSLKTGQGEETQYFGPGTRLLVL.

The V call is TRBV11-2, the J call TRBJ2-6; no definite D call. The CDR3 covers 16 residues. Germline loops: CDR1 SGHAT, CDR2 FQNNGV. The germline V and J ends were trimmed by 4 bases and 0 bases, with 10 bases remaining between them. CDR3 sequence reads: CASSSYLNSGANVLTF. DNA for the CDR3: TGTGCCAGCAGCTCCTACTTGAACTCTGGGGCCAACGTCCTGACTTTC. The variable domain in full, completed from reference TRBV11-2 and TRBJ2-6, reads EAGVAQSPRYKIIEKRQSVAFWCNPISGHATLYWYQQILGQGPKLLIQFQNNGVVDDSQLPKDRFSAERLKGVDSTLKIQPAKLEDSAVYLCASSSYLNSGANVLTFGAGSRLTVL.

A single count supports this clone. This chain links TRBV29-1 with TRBJ1-4; D call uncertain. The V and J ends lost 7 bases and 3 bases respectively, with 12 bases between them. The length of the CDR3 is 13 residues. Germline-derived CDR1 and CDR2 are SQVTM and ANQGSEA. CDR3 nucleotide sequence: TGCAGCGCCCAAACCGGGGCTAATGAAAAACTGTTTTTT. This gives the protein CSAQTGANEKLFF. The full variable domain, in which reference TRBV29-1 and TRBJ1-4 provide the parts outside the CDR3, is SAVISQKPSRDICQRGTSLTIQCQVDSQVTMMFWYRQQPGQSLTLIATANQGSEATYESGFVIDKFPISRPNLTFSTLTVSNMSPEDSSIYLCSAQTGANEKLFFGSGTQLSVL.

The chain combines TRBV19 with TRBJ1-5; 11 bases are shared with TRBD1. The CDR3 has 14 amino acids. Trimming took 6 bases from V and 4 from J; bases not matched to a gene: 2. The germline gives CDR1 LNHDA, CDR2 SQIVND (reference sequence). The CDR3 here is CASSGTGGNQPQHF. CDR3 DNA sequence: TGTGCCAGTAGCGGGACAGGGGGTAATCAGCCCCAGCATTTT.

CDR3 region: CASSLPGGRAYEQYF. In DNA form, the CDR3 reads TGTGCCAGCAGCTTACCCGGCGGGAGGGCCTACGAGCAGTACTTC. The gene calls are TRBV11-2 and TRBJ2-7, with 9 bases that match TRBD2. With 2 bases clipped from V and 2 bases from J, the junction kept 4 bases outside the gene matches. Germline values: CDR1 SGHAT, CDR2 FQNNGV. The length of the CDR3 is 15 residues.

The chain couples TRBV30 to TRBJ1-2, with TRBD1 identical over 12 bases. V was clipped by 5 bases and J by 2 bases; unmatched bases: 0. Germline CDR1 GTSNPN, CDR2 SVGIG (reference sequence). The CDR3 loop spans 13 amino acids. This CDR3 reads CAWGTGGNYGYTF. The CDR3 region has the DNA TGTGCCTGGGGGACAGGGGGCAACTATGGCTACACCTTC. The full variable domain, its missing parts supplied by reference TRBV30 and TRBJ1-2, is SQTIHQWPATLVQPVGSPLSLECTVEGTSNPNLYWYRQAAGRGLQLLFYSVGIGQISSEVPQNLSASRPQDRQFILSSKKLLLSDSGFYLCAWGTGGNYGYTFGSGTRLTVV.

This clone has only one observation. This chain connects TRBV19 to TRBJ2-7, with D possibly being TRBD1 (5 bases). CDR1 and CDR2 from the germline V gene are LNHDA and SQIVND (reference sequence). The CDR3 is 13 residues long. With 7 bases removed from V and 9 bases from J, the gap between germline ends came to 19 bases. Here the CDR3 DNA reads TGTGCCAGTACCCCGGCCAGAGACAGCGTGCAGTACTTC. Translation gives CASTPARDSVQYF. The full variable domain, in which reference TRBV19 and TRBJ2-7 provide the parts outside the CDR3, is DGGITQSPKYLFRKEGQNVTLSCEQNLNHDAMYWYRQDPGQGLRLIYYSQIVNDFQKGDIAEGYSVSREKKESFPLTVTSAQKNPTAFYLCASTPARDSVQYFGPGTRLTVT.

The rearrangement links TRBV2 to TRBJ2-3; tentative D call: TRBD2 (7 bases). CDR1 and CDR2 from the germline V gene are SNHLY and FYNNEI. The CDR3 is 20 residues long. Trimming removed 7 bases at V and 2 bases at J, with 31 bases between. CDR3: CASTDLGGTSKGSHTDTQYF. CDR3 coding DNA: TGTGCCAGCACCGACCTGGGGGGGACAAGTAAGGGGTCCCACACAGATACGCAGTATTTT.

The table lists this clone with a count of one. This sequence joins TRBV2 and TRBJ2-2; TRBD2 is a possible D gene (6 bases). Germline lookup yields CDR1 SNHLY and CDR2 FYNNEI. V gave up 4 bases and J gave up 5 bases, with 17 bases separating them. The CDR3 spans 16 residues. DNA for the CDR3: TGTGCCAGCAGTGTCGAGGAGGGCAGGTTGACCGGGGAGCTGTTTTTT. Encoded protein: CASSVEEGRLTGELFF.

The chain's CDR3 is CASSSPIASYEQYF. Here the CDR3 DNA reads TGTGCCAGCAGTTCTCCGATAGCGTCCTACGAGCAGTACTTC. V and J are TRBV28 and TRBJ2-7, with D perhaps matching TRBD2 (5 bases). CDR3 size: 14 residues. From germline, CDR1 is MDHEN and CDR2 SYDVKM. Trimming cost V 4 bases and J 1 base, with 11 bases left between them.

This chain links TRBV27 with TRBJ2-1; 8 positions agree with TRBD1. This CDR3 comprises 15 residues. V lost 4 bases to trimming and J lost 3 bases; unmatched junction nucleotides: 5. Germline lookup yields CDR1 MNHEY and CDR2 SMNVEV (reference sequence). The CDR3 protein is CASSSRGLFYNEQFF. The CDR3, as DNA: TGTGCCAGCAGTTCCAGGGGGCTTTTCTACAATGAGCAGTTCTTC.

V and J are TRBV6-5 and TRBJ2-7; 8 positions agree with TRBD2. The V gene end was trimmed by 4 bases and the J gene end by 3 bases; junction bases not matched to a gene: 5. The V gene's germline CDR1 is MNHEY and CDR2 SVGAGI. CDR3 size: 14 residues. Here the CDR3 DNA reads TGTGCCAGCAGTTTGGCGGGAGGAGGCTACGAGCAGTACTTC. It specifies CASSLAGGGYEQYF.

The chain combines TRBV9 with TRBJ2-2; TRBD2 matches at 10 bases. CDR3 length: 14 amino acids. With 7 bases clipped from V and 6 bases from J, the junction kept 6 bases outside the gene matches. Germline V lookup: CDR1 SGDLS, CDR2 YYNGEE. The DNA for the CDR3 is TGTGCCAGCGCCGTAGCGGGAGGCTCCGGGGAGCTGTTTTTT. This gives the protein CASAVAGGSGELFF.

This clone was seen only once. The chain employs TRBV5-1 and TRBJ2-6; TRBD1 matches at 11 bases. Germline V gene lookup returns CDR1 SGHRS and CDR2 YFSETQ. The CDR3 has 17 residues. Trimming took 4 bases from V and 4 from J; bases not matched to a gene: 7. The CDR3 loop is CASSGGQGAPGANVLTF. CDR3 DNA sequence: TGCGCCAGCAGCGGAGGACAGGGGGCTCCCGGGGCCAACGTCCTGACTTTC. Using reference TRBV5-1 and TRBJ2-6 for the parts outside the CDR3, the full variable domain is KAGVTQTPRYLIKTRGQQVTLSCSPISGHRSVSWYQQTPGQGLQFLFEYFSETQRNKGNFPGRFSGRQFSNSRSEMNVSTLELGDSALYLCASSGGQGAPGANVLTFGAGSRLTVL.

This chain uses TRBV2 with TRBJ2-4; D not resolved. This CDR3 contains 12 residues. V was pared by 4 bases and J by 9 bases, with 10 bases between. Germline V lookup: CDR1 SNHLY, CDR2 FYNNEI. The CDR3 protein is CASSGHVGIQYF. The CDR3 DNA reads TGTGCCAGCAGTGGACACGTTGGCATTCAGTACTTC.

This clone appeared once. V and J are TRBV2 and TRBJ2-3; D may be TRBD2 (6 bases). The CDR3 loop spans 14 amino acids. Germline V gene sequence: CDR1 SNHLY, CDR2 FYNNEI. The V end was cut by 4 bases, the J end by 5 bases, with 13 bases between. The CDR3 DNA is TGTGCCAGCAGTGTCGGAGGGTGGCAAGATACGCAGTATTTT. It yields the protein CASSVGGWQDTQYF.

The DNA for the CDR3 is TGTGCCAGCAGTGAGAGAACAGGTGGATCAGAGACCCAGTACTTC. Translating gives CASSERTGGSETQYF. V gene TRBV2 combines with J gene TRBJ2-5; the D gene is possibly TRBD1 (5 bases). The length of the CDR3 is 15 residues. The germline gives CDR1 SNHLY, CDR2 FYNNEI. The V and J ends lost 3 bases and 4 bases respectively, with 15 bases between them.

V is TRBV27 and J is TRBJ2-3, with 14 bases that match TRBD2. The germline gives CDR1 MNHEY, CDR2 SMNVEV (reference sequence). There are 16 residues in the CDR3. The V and J ends lost 5 bases and 4 bases, in that order; junction bases with no gene match: 5. This CDR3 reads CASSPGTSGRADTQYF. Here the CDR3 DNA reads TGTGCCAGCAGTCCCGGGACTAGCGGGAGAGCAGATACGCAGTATTTT.

This sequence joins TRBV4-1 and TRBJ2-3; 11 positions match TRBD1. The CDR3 contains 17 residues. The V gene's germline CDR1 is MGHRA and CDR2 YSYEKL. The trim removed 0 bases at V and 6 bases at J, leaving 8 bases unmatched. The CDR3 DNA sequence: TGCGCCAGCAGCCAAGATGGACAGGGGGCGTTATTGGATACGCAGTATTTT. Its translation is CASSQDGQGALLDTQYF.

The CDR3 DNA reads as TGTGCCAGCAGTTTATTAGGCGGGGGGTCCTACAATGAGCAGTTCTTC. As protein: CASSLLGGGSYNEQFF. The V call is TRBV28, the J call TRBJ2-1; 8 bases align to TRBD2. V was pared by 1 base and J by 1 base, with 3 bases of the junction left unmatched. The CDR3 totals 16 residues. CDR1 MDHEN and CDR2 SYDVKM come from the germline V gene.